Each of the 21 T cell receptor beta chains below was sequenced from the same sample in a study of CD8+CD57+ T cells in acquired aplastic anemia. The template used for profiling TCR beta VDJ and CDR3 was genomic DNA. TCRdb independently ran MiXCR on the reads; one entry per CDR3 protein. The data contain hundreds of thousands of distinct CDR3 sequences, 25% to 40% of them seen just once; the ten biggest clones take up roughly 0.8%. Individuals selected for sequencing had exhibited CD8+CD57+ cell expansion on flow cytometry. The sequenced material came from sorted CD4+, CD8+, or CD8+CD57+ T cells (not recorded which) from PBMCs. The receptors originated from a human donor with aplastic anemia.

This clonotype was detected ten times or more. The chain carries TRBV7-6 and TRBJ1-3, with a tentative D call TRBD1 (6 bases). Trimming took 4 bases from V and 3 from J, leaving 10 bases between them. Germline CDR1 reads SGHVS; CDR2 reads FNYEAQ. This CDR3 is 14 amino acids long. CDR3 bases: TGTGCCAGCAGCTCCACAGGGTTTGGAAACACCATATATTTT. Protein product: CASSSTGFGNTIYF.

The chain has TRBV24-1 and TRBJ2-3, with D maybe TRBD1 (6 bases). Trimming stripped 10 bases from V and 1 base from J, with 11 bases between. The CDR3 extends over 13 amino acids. From germline, CDR1 is KGHDR and CDR2 SFDVKD. CDR3 loop: CATLDSRTDTQYF. The CDR3 DNA follows: TGTGCCACATTGGACAGCCGCACAGATACGCAGTATTTT.

This clonotype was recorded a few times. The chain has TRBV9 and TRBJ2-2, with 10 bases matching TRBD2. Losses at the gene ends were 0 bases for V and 3 bases for J; bases not matched to a gene: 2. The CDR3 has 16 residues. The germline gives CDR1 SGDLS, CDR2 YYNGEE. CDR3 nucleotide sequence: TGTGCCAGCAGCGTAGCTCTAGCGGGGGACACCGGGGAGCTGTTTTTT. Protein product: CASSVALAGDTGELFF.

This clonotype was counted many times. The rearrangement links TRBV7-2 to TRBJ2-3; D is uncertain. The CDR3 totals 11 residues. Trimming left V 1 base short and J 6 bases short, with 2 bases between. CDR1 is SGHTA, CDR2 FQGNSA, per germline. The CDR3 nucleotides read TGTGCCAGCAGCTTAGTGGATACGCAGTATTTT. This gives the protein CASSLVDTQYF.

With regard to this clonotype: A clone one base away is much larger, so this may be a read error. CDR3 protein: CASSSDGGTDTQYF. For the CDR3, the DNA is TGTGCCAGCAGCTCTGACGGGGGCACAGATACGCAGTATTTT. This chain uses TRBV2 with TRBJ2-3; D is possibly TRBD2 (5 bases). Trimming shortened V by 6 bases and J by 1 base, and 11 bases separated the two germline ends. The CDR3 extends over 14 amino acids. Germline V lookup: CDR1 SNHLY, CDR2 FYNNEI. Filled out from reference TRBV2 and TRBJ2-3, the complete variable domain reads EPEVTQTPSHQVTQMGQEVILRCVPISNHLYFYWYRQILGQKVEFLVSFYNNEISEKSEIFDDQFSVERPDGSNFTLKIRSTKLEDSAMYFCASSSDGGTDTQYFGPGTRLTVL.

V gene TRBV5-1 combines with J gene TRBJ2-5; TRBD2 matches 12 bases. J lost 2 bases, V lost 3 bases, and 11 bases had no gene match. The germline V gene encodes CDR1 SGHRS and CDR2 YFSETQ. CDR3 length: 18 amino acids. The CDR3 region has the DNA TGCGCCAGCAGCTCAAGCCCGCCTAGCGGGGGGGTACAAGAGACCCAGTACTTC. Translation gives CASSSSPPSGGVQETQYF.

This clonotype has at least ten counts. The genes are TRBV7-2 and TRBJ1-3; D not resolved. Germline V gene data show CDR1 as SGHTA and CDR2 as FQGNSA. The CDR3 covers 13 residues. Trimming left V 4 bases short and J 3 bases short, with 7 bases between. The CDR3 DNA reads TGTGCCAGCAGCTCGGACGGTGGAAACACCATATATTTT. This gives the protein CASSSDGGNTIYF.

The chain uses TRBV10-3 and TRBJ2-7, with 11 bases aligning to TRBD1. The V gene's germline CDR1 is ENHRY and CDR2 SYGVKD. The V and J ends lost 10 bases and 6 bases, in that order; junction bases with no gene match: 8. The CDR3 loop spans 13 amino acids. The CDR3: CASSGQGAFEQYF. CDR3 coding DNA: TGTGCCAGCTCCGGACAGGGGGCGTTCGAGCAGTACTTC.

This clonotype showed up many times. The rearrangement uses TRBV4-3 and TRBJ1-6, with TRBD1 as a possible D gene (5 bases). The CDR3 runs 14 residues. Germline assignment: CDR1 LGHNA and CDR2 YSLEER. Between the trimmed V and J ends, which lost 3 bases and 7 bases, there was a span of 10 bases. In DNA, the CDR3 is TGCGCCAGCAGCCAGGCTGCAGGGAATTCACCCCTCCACTTT. Its protein product is CASSQAAGNSPLHF.

Notes on this clonotype: This may stem from a read error, because a much larger clone lies one nucleotide away. The chain has TRBV24-1 and TRBJ2-2; possibly TRBD1 for D (5 bases). CDR1 is KGHDR and CDR2 is SFDVKD in the germline V gene. Trimming took off 0 bases at V and 6 bases at J, with 10 bases between the two ends. The length of the CDR3 is 15 residues. The CDR3 nucleotides read TGTGCCACCAGTGATTTGCAGACAGACGCCGGGGAGCTGTTTTTT. Encoded protein: CATSDLQTDAGELFF.

This clonotype was counted many times. The chain joins TRBV2 to TRBJ1-2, with D unresolved. The CDR3 covers 15 residues. Germline V gene sequence: CDR1 SNHLY, CDR2 FYNNEI. Trimming cost V 8 bases and J 6 bases, with 22 bases left between them. CDR3 residues: CASSSQILGFHGYTF. The DNA for the CDR3 is TGTGCCAGCTCCTCTCAAATCTTAGGGTTTCATGGCTACACCTTC.

For this clonotype: A much larger clone is a single base away; this may be a read error. The missing conserved phenylalanine or tryptophan at the end of this CDR3 makes a read error likely. The chain links TRBV20-1 to TRBJ1-6, with 8 bases identical to TRBD1. Germline loops: CDR1 DFQATT, CDR2 SNEGSKA (reference sequence). The CDR3 covers 14 residues. The V gene end was trimmed by 6 bases and the J gene end by 6 bases; junction bases not matched to a gene: 7. The DNA of the CDR3 is TGCAGTGCCCGACAGGGGAATTCTAATTCACCCCTCCACCTT. It encodes CSARQGNSNSPLHL.

V usage is TRBV29-1 and J usage is TRBJ1-5, with D maybe TRBD1 (5 bases). Germline V gives CDR1 SQVTM, CDR2 ANQGSEA. V lost 1 base, J lost 6 bases, and 10 bases lay in between. The CDR3 covers 13 residues. CDR3 sequence (DNA): TGCAGCGTTGAAGTGGGGGGAGGTCAGCCCCAGCATTTT. Its protein is CSVEVGGGQPQHF.

Many counts were recorded for this clonotype. This sequence joins TRBV20-1 and TRBJ2-1; 8 bases match TRBD1. The CDR3 length is 14 residues. The V and J ends lost 5 bases and 4 bases, in that order; junction bases with no gene match: 7. CDR1 DFQATT and CDR2 SNEGSKA come from the germline V gene (reference sequence). CDR3 bases: TGCAGTGCTGGCACGGACAGGGAATACAATGAGCAGTTCTTC. Translated, it gives CSAGTDREYNEQFF.

The gene calls are TRBV19 and TRBJ2-3; 13 bases agree with TRBD2. The CDR3 contains 17 residues. The V gene's germline CDR1 is LNHDA and CDR2 SQIVND (reference sequence). V trimming: 2 bases; J trimming: 0 bases; junction bases outside the gene matches: 2. CDR3 sequence reads: CASSILGLAGSTDTQYF. In DNA form, the CDR3 reads TGTGCCAGTAGTATATTGGGACTAGCGGGAAGCACAGATACGCAGTATTTT.

CDR3 sequence reads: CASSIGTGNGELFF. CDR3 nucleotide sequence: TGTGCCAGTAGTATTGGGACAGGGAACGGGGAGCTGTTTTTT. This chain uses TRBV19 with TRBJ2-2; 9 nucleotides agree with TRBD1. The trim removed 3 bases at V and 7 bases at J, leaving 3 bases unmatched. The CDR3 runs to 14 residues. The V gene's germline CDR1 is LNHDA and CDR2 SQIVND (reference sequence). Filled out from reference TRBV19 and TRBJ2-2, the complete variable domain reads DGGITQSPKYLFRKEGQNVTLSCEQNLNHDAMYWYRQDPGQGLRLIYYSQIVNDFQKGDIAEGYSVSREKKESFPLTVTSAQKNPTAFYLCASSIGTGNGELFFGEGSRLTVL.

The chain combines TRBV11-2 with TRBJ2-7; 9 bases agree with TRBD1. There are 17 residues in the CDR3. Germline loops: CDR1 SGHAT, CDR2 FQNNGV. J gave up 0 bases and V 0 bases, and 6 bases lay outside the gene matches. CDR3 sequence reads: CASSLDQGTGSSYEQYF. DNA for the CDR3: TGTGCCAGCAGCTTAGATCAAGGGACAGGGAGCTCCTACGAGCAGTACTTC.

This clonotype was seen more than once but under ten times. The CDR3 region is CASSLVTFYEQYF. CDR3 DNA sequence: TGCGCCAGCAGCTTGGTTACGTTTTACGAGCAGTACTTC. The chain employs TRBV5-1 and TRBJ2-7; D remains ambiguous. Trimming stripped 0 bases from V and 4 bases from J, with 8 bases between. The CDR3 contains 13 residues. The germline V gene encodes CDR1 SGHRS and CDR2 YFSETQ.

This chain joins TRBV6-4 and TRBJ1-5; D may be TRBD1 (6 bases). CDR1 is MRHNA and CDR2 is SNTAGT in the germline V gene. The germline V and J ends were trimmed by 2 bases and 3 bases, with 14 bases remaining between them. This CDR3 contains 16 residues. Written as DNA, the CDR3 is TGTGCCAGCAGTGACCCCATCGACAGGCCCAATCAGCCCCAGCATTTT. As protein: CASSDPIDRPNQPQHF.

This clonotype has a handful of counts. This chain joins TRBV20-1 and TRBJ2-3; 9 bases match TRBD2. CDR1 and CDR2 from the germline V gene are DFQATT and SNEGSKA (reference sequence). The CDR3 covers 15 residues. The J segment lost 0 bases and the V segment lost 4 bases, leaving 5 bases of the junction unmatched. The CDR3 here is CSATSSGASTDTQYF. In DNA form, the CDR3 reads TGCAGTGCTACCTCTAGCGGGGCTAGCACAGATACGCAGTATTTT.

This clonotype has only one observation. The chain links TRBV15 to TRBJ1-2; the match to TRBD1 covers 8 bases. The V and J ends lost 4 bases and 3 bases, in that order; junction bases with no gene match: 7. The germline V gene has CDR1 LNHNV and CDR2 YYDKDF (reference sequence). The CDR3 has 15 residues. The CDR3 reads CATSTSGGSDYGYTF. The CDR3 region has the DNA TGTGCCACCAGCACCTCAGGGGGCTCGGACTATGGCTACACCTTC.